Sequencing of this T cell receptor (beta chain) was carried out in a study of naive and memory T cell subsets. The library had UMIs added by 3' ligation of an oligonucleotide to TCR cDNA. The SP2 primer and nested alpha and beta constant region primers amplified ligated cDNA in four rounds. Reverse transcription of blood and skin TCR RNA was primed at alpha and beta constant regions. Via MiXCR, TCRdb re-called the 5' RACE reads, giving one row per CDR3 protein. The sample carries about 62,000 distinct CDR3 sequences, 6.5% to 9% recorded once. Trimming took off 7 bases at V and 11 bases at J, with 20 bases between the two ends. CDR1 is SQVTM, CDR2 ANQGSEA, per germline. The CDR3 spans 12 residues.

The clonotype comes from a female donor in good health. The chain employs TRBV29-1 and TRBJ1-1; no reliable D call. The CDR3 DNA reads TGCAGCGCCGACCCCCGTCGGGAGACGGCTTTCTTT. Residues: CSADPRRETAFF.